What follows is one T cell receptor (beta chain) and its context. No antigen is known for it. This sample's time point: recipient sample about 28 days before transplant, after cytoreduction. The sample belongs to a study of T cell clonotyping in hematopoietic cell transplantation. Study-level results: Higher Inverse Simpson Index values in graft donor and pretransplant recipient predicted broader posttransplant TCR diversity. After transplant, recipient diversity fell while pathologically expanded clonotypes grew through day 180. Few recipient clonotypes overlapped donors; over 95% were de novo at given depth. CD4 and CD8 repertoire contributions could not be separated without sorting.

Sequencing was performed with immunoSEQ multiplex PCR; in TCRdb, only in-frame clones are kept and a portion is missing. Here the sample spans approximately 30,000 clones, roughly 84% being singletons. The sample was peripheral blood mononuclear cells, taken before stem cell transplant. The origin of this receptor is a man aged 40-50 years with acute myeloid leukemia. Some clones in this sample may be carry-over from other donors' samples.

CDR3 sequence (DNA): TGTGCCAGCAGCTTAGGAGTAGCTGAAGCTTTCTTT. Translated: CASSLGVAEAFF. The chain recombines TRBV7-9 with TRBJ1-1; D gene unclear. The CDR3 length is 12 residues. Deletions cut 1 base from V and 6 bases from J, with 6 bases between. Germline values: CDR1 SEHNR, CDR2 FQNEAQ (reference sequence).